These 15 T cell receptor beta chains were all obtained from the same sample, sequenced in a study of blood T cell repertoires in COVID-19. Sequencing used immunoSEQ multiplex PCR; TCRdb keeps in-frame clones, though not all of them. The sample has roughly 82,000 clones; approximately 78% are singletons. What was sequenced was peripheral blood. Every receptor here comes from a man in his 60s with acute or convalescent COVID-19.

This chain uses TRBV19 with TRBJ2-3, with D maybe TRBD1 (6 bases). Germline V CDR1 and CDR2: LNHDA, SQIVND (reference sequence). The CDR3 has 15 amino acids. V was shortened by 5 bases and J by 4 bases, with 16 bases between the two germline ends. Here the CDR3 DNA reads TGTGCCAGTAGTCCCGGGACATTCTTTGCAGATACGCAGTATTTT. Protein product: CASSPGTFFADTQYF.

V gene TRBV29-1 combines with J gene TRBJ1-4; maybe TRBD1 (5 bases). V lost 4 bases to trimming and J lost 6 bases, with 12 bases between them. This CDR3 comprises 13 residues. The V gene's germline CDR1 is SQVTM and CDR2 ANQGSEA. CDR3: CSVAETAYEKLFF. CDR3 sequence (DNA): TGCAGCGTTGCTGAGACAGCGTATGAAAAACTGTTTTTT.

The CDR3 DNA reads as TGTGCCAGCTCACCACCGGTGCAGGGACTAGCTGGAAACACCATATATTTT. Translated: CASSPPVQGLAGNTIYF. The rearrangement uses TRBV18 and TRBJ1-3; tentatively, D is TRBD1 (5 bases). The CDR3 runs 17 residues. The germline CDR1 and CDR2 sequences are KGHSH and LQKENI. V was trimmed by 0 bases and J by 2 bases, leaving 14 bases between them. Full variable domain (rest looked up from reference TRBV18 and TRBJ1-3): NAGVMQNPRHLVRRRGQEARLRCSPMKGHSHVYWYRQLPEEGLKFMVYLQKENIIDESGMPKERFSAEFPKEGPSILRIQQVVRGDSAAYFCASSPPVQGLAGNTIYFGEGSWLTVV.

This clone was picked up a small number of times. J is TRBJ2-2 and V is TRBV4-3; D may be TRBD1 (5 bases). From germline, CDR1 is LGHNA and CDR2 YSLEER. The CDR3 is made up of 15 amino acids. The ends were cut back, 1 base at V and 6 bases at J, with 12 bases in the middle. This CDR3 reads CASSQARAGAGELFF. CDR3 coding DNA: TGCGCCAGCAGCCAAGCCAGGGCCGGAGCCGGGGAGCTGTTTTTT.

V and J are TRBV19 and TRBJ2-7, with D possibly TRBD1 on 6 matching bases. V was clipped by 7 bases and J by 6 bases, with 19 bases between them. This CDR3 is built from 14 residues. Germline V gives CDR1 LNHDA, CDR2 SQIVND (reference sequence). The CDR3 bases are TGTGCCAGTACCGAGGGGGACCGGAGGTCCGAGCAGTACTTC. Protein product: CASTEGDRRSEQYF.

V and J are TRBV15 and TRBJ2-5; D unclear. The germline V gene has CDR1 LNHNV and CDR2 YYDKDF (reference sequence). Trimming took 0 bases from V and 4 from J, leaving 9 bases between them. The CDR3 is 14 amino acids. The chain's CDR3 is CATSRDSSVETQYF. The CDR3 bases are TGTGCCACCAGCAGAGATTCGAGCGTAGAGACCCAGTACTTC.

The CDR3 DNA is TGTGCCAGCAGCTCCTCTAGCGGGGGGGCCCCCGGGGAGCTGTTTTTT. This encodes CASSSSSGGAPGELFF. This chain joins TRBV11-2 and TRBJ2-2; 12 nucleotides align to TRBD2. The length of the CDR3 is 16 residues. Germline V gives CDR1 SGHAT, CDR2 FQNNGV. The V gene end was trimmed by 4 bases and the J gene end by 6 bases; junction bases not matched to a gene: 6.

This CDR3 is CASSPLRLNTEAFF. Written as DNA, the CDR3 is TGTGCCAGCAGCCCCTTGAGATTGAACACTGAAGCTTTCTTT. V usage is TRBV3-1 (or the pseudogene TRBV3-2) and J usage is TRBJ1-1; no clear D gene. CDR3 length: 14 amino acids. The V end was cut by 4 bases, the J end by 0 bases, with 9 bases between. From germline, CDR1 is LGHDT and CDR2 YNNKEL (reference sequence).

The chain carries TRBV3-1 (or the pseudogene TRBV3-2) and TRBJ1-3; weak D call: TRBD1 (5 bases). Germline assignment: CDR1 LGHDT and CDR2 YNNKEL (reference sequence). V lost 4 bases to trimming and J lost 1 base, with 14 bases between them. This CDR3 has 16 amino acids. The CDR3 here is CASSPTGLLSGNTIYF. The CDR3 DNA sequence: TGTGCCAGCAGCCCAACGGGACTGCTATCTGGAAACACCATATATTTT.

V and J are TRBV2 and TRBJ1-2; TRBD1 might be the D (6 bases). The CDR3 length is 13 residues. CDR1 and CDR2 (germline): SNHLY, FYNNEI. V dropped 2 bases and J dropped 4 bases, with 8 bases sitting between them. The CDR3 loop is CASSEWGPYGYTF. As DNA, the CDR3 is TGTGCCAGCAGTGAATGGGGGCCCTATGGCTACACCTTC. The full variable domain, with the rest looked up from reference TRBV2 and TRBJ1-2, is EPEVTQTPSHQVTQMGQEVILRCVPISNHLYFYWYRQILGQKVEFLVSFYNNEISEKSEIFDDQFSVERPDGSNFTLKIRSTKLEDSAMYFCASSEWGPYGYTFGSGTRLTVV.

This chain uses TRBV7-9 with TRBJ1-1; 12 positions agree with TRBD1. Losses at the gene ends were 4 bases for V and 6 bases for J; bases not matched to a gene: 3. This CDR3 has 14 residues. Germline V gene sequence: CDR1 SEHNR, CDR2 FQNEAQ (reference sequence). CDR3: CASSSGQGAAEAFF. The CDR3 DNA follows: TGTGCCAGCAGCTCGGGACAGGGGGCCGCTGAAGCTTTCTTT.

The V call is TRBV18, the J call TRBJ1-2; 7 nucleotides match TRBD1. Germline values: CDR1 KGHSH, CDR2 LQKENI. V was pared by 2 bases and J by 8 bases, with 5 bases of the junction left unmatched. The CDR3 sequence is 13 residues long. CDR3 amino acids: CASSPDRVGGYTF. In nucleotides, the CDR3 is TGTGCCAGCTCACCAGACAGGGTTGGGGGCTACACCTTC.

The V gene is TRBV7-2, the J gene TRBJ1-3; tentatively, D is TRBD1 (6 bases). V was clipped by 1 base and J by 2 bases, with 6 bases between them. CDR3 length: 14 amino acids. The germline V gene has CDR1 SGHTA and CDR2 FQGNSA. CDR3 loop: CASSLGTAGNTIYF. As DNA, the CDR3 is TGTGCCAGCAGCTTAGGGACAGCTGGAAACACCATATATTTT. The entire variable domain, with the rest obtained from reference TRBV7-2 and TRBJ1-3, is as follows: GAGVSQSPSNKVTEKGKDVELRCDPISGHTALYWYRQSLGQGLEFLIYFQGNSAPDKSGLPSDRFSAERTGGSVSTLTIQRTQQEDSAVYLCASSLGTAGNTIYFGEGSWLTVV.

This clone has a single count. The rearrangement uses TRBV6-6 and TRBJ2-1, with a weak D call TRBD1 (5 bases). There are 12 residues in the CDR3. Looked up from germline, CDR1 is MNHNY and CDR2 is SVGAGI (reference sequence). V was clipped by 10 bases and J by 5 bases, with 12 bases between them. CDR3 protein: CATSPGNNEQFF. The CDR3 DNA reads as TGTGCCACATCCCCAGGGAACAATGAGCAGTTCTTC.

The chain is built from TRBV6-6 and TRBJ2-5; D is perhaps TRBD1 (6 bases). The germline V gene encodes CDR1 MNHNY and CDR2 SVGAGI (reference sequence). Deletions cut 8 bases from V and 4 bases from J, with 14 bases between. CDR3 length equals 13 residues. The chain's CDR3 is CASGGSGVETQYF. In DNA form, the CDR3 reads TGTGCCAGCGGGGGCTCGGGTGTAGAGACCCAGTACTTC.